This TCR beta chain appears in the sequencing data of a study of Ad26.COV2.S vaccination and SARS-CoV-2 variants listed by TCRdb under 2021. About the study as a whole: Vaccine-arm donors were drawn from COV1001, a multicentre, randomized, double-blind, placebo-controlled phase I-IIa trial of Ad26.COV2.S in healthy adults. Dosing of Ad26.COV2.S was intramuscular, at either 5x10^10 or 1x10^11 viral particles, delivered as one shot or as two shots spaced 56 days apart. The specificity and breadth of SARS-CoV-2-reactive T cell receptors after Ad26.COV2.S vaccination were assessed by TCRbeta repertoire sequencing. A total of roughly 30 samples were included in the TCR-sequenced set, comprising about 20 Ad26.COV2.S vaccine recipients, 5 placebo recipients and 8 SARS-CoV-2 convalescent individuals. Trial participants were randomized into five groups of five, in which low-dose or high-dose Ad26.COV2.S was given once or twice, or placebo was given on both occasions. Throughout the experiments and outcome assessment, investigators stayed blinded to trial group allocation.

TCRbeta CDR3 regions were sequenced with the immunoSEQ Assay. After extraction, genomic DNA underwent amplification by bias-controlled multiplex PCR, followed by high-throughput sequencing. The authors' pipeline ran thus. Collapsing and filtering of sequences were performed to quantify the absolute abundance of each unique TCRbeta CDR3 region. T cell fraction was estimated by normalizing TCRbeta template counts to usable DNA, which was measured by amplifying reference genes present in all nucleated cells. Repertoire TCRs were annotated as SARS-CoV-2-specific when V gene, CDR3 amino acid sequence and J gene were exactly matched to a known reactive TCR set. The reference SARS-CoV-2 TCR set came from MIRA and was filtered for enrichment in COVID-19-positive ImmuneCODE repertoires, removing public or cross-reactive TCRs. Based on the MIRA antigens, annotated TCRs were further analysed at the level of specific ORF or position within ORF. Breadth was defined as the number of annotated unique rearrangements divided by the total number of unique productive rearrangements, and depth was defined as the summed frequency of the annotated unique rearrangements. Two-sided Wilcoxon rank-sum tests were used to compare TCR breadth between groups. The immuneACCESS repertoire file appears here via TCRdb, limited to in-frame rearrangements. These files lack a portion of the clones; in checked studies, under half of the deficit traces to unresolved V genes, and the cause of the others is not known. Clonal size and the V and J genes are those of that table, whereas D and trimming came from the DNA. The sample contains some 520,000 clones, 87% of them found a single time. The ten largest clones take up over 10% of the sample.

V gives up 5 bases and J gives up 8 bases, and the segment between their germline ends measures 10 bases. Based on the germline V gene, the CDR1 and CDR2 sequences are MNHEY and SVGEGT. The CDR3 starts with the cysteine, ends with the phenylalanine, and has 11 residues. CDR3 DNA is the only sequence kept; it has 33 bases, read in frame from the first base. Details on this clone: No antigen is known for it. Per-nucleotide qualities are absent, and no much larger clonotype sits a single base away.

Paper-wide results and their limitations: After vaccination, spike-specific CD8+ and CD4+ T cell responses were reported to show substantial breadth. Non-spike TCR breadth was comparable between vaccine and placebo recipients, consistent with the vaccine containing only spike. The study lacked the statistical power to compare responses across vaccine doses or regimens. Higher spike-specific TCR breadth was observed in Ad26.COV2.S recipients than in placebo recipients (P = 0.0014). According to the authors, total T cell responses may have been underestimated by the TCR breadth and depth analyses.

The intended sense of this specimen's treatment or condition label: around 19 received Ad26.COV2.S at low or high dose, single or two shots; 5 received placebo; per-sample allocation not given. Repertoires of vaccine and placebo recipients were sequenced from samples taken on day 63 after the first injection. Cohort 1b enrolled about 25 adults aged 18-55 years at a single site in Boston, USA, between 29 July and 7 August 2020. Ad26.COV2.S was a replication-incompetent adenovirus type 26 vector expressing a prefusion-stabilized SARS-CoV-2 spike protein from the original Wuhan strain. This specimen was peripheral blood, taken in a trial of Ad26.COV2.S vaccine versus placebo. The sequence came from a person between 18 and 65 years old who received the Ad26.COV2.S COVID-19 vaccine or a placebo. The chain joins TRBV6-2 or TRBV6-3 to TRBJ2-7, with no confident D gene call. CDR3 protein: CASSPQSKQYF. The sequence in DNA is TGTGCCAGCAGTCCCCAGTCGAAGCAGTACTTC.